This TCR beta chain is drawn from a study of T cell repertoires in cytomegalovirus infection. Study-wide context: An indication of both CMV infection and matching HLA type came from public TCR beta signatures. General study results and limits: Dominating the ex vivo response were HLA-C-restricted CMV-specific TCR beta clonotypes.

This clonotype was observed a handful of times. What it recognizes is unknown. The junction had 11 bases not matched to a gene; V was cut back by 0 bases and J by 0 bases. CDR3 length: 19 residues. CDR1 is SGHRS, CDR2 YFSETQ, per germline. TCRdb called the reads again in MiXCR, with one record for every CDR3 protein. The profile covers around 280,000 distinct CDR3 sequences, with around 10% appearing a single time and less than 3% taken by the ten largest. V gene TRBV5-1 combines with J gene TRBJ2-3; 9 bases map to TRBD2. This receptor was obtained from a human donor in good health (CMV status not recorded). Some clones in this sample may be carry-over from other donors' samples. Sequenced sample: PBMCs. CDR3 sequence: CASSLAVAGDPLSTDTQYF. Written as DNA, the CDR3 is TGCGCCAGCAGCTTGGCGGTAGCGGGGGACCCACTAAGCACAGATACGCAGTATTTT.